These 30 T cell receptor beta chains were sequenced from one sample in a study of T-cell reconstitution after alpha-beta-depleted transplantation in children. TCRbeta library preparation incorporated unique molecular identifiers. One entry per CDR3 protein, called by TCRdb with MiXCR from the PCR reads. Here the sample spans 40,000 to 60,000 distinct CDR3 sequences, approximately 8.7% being singletons. Sequences were derived from PBMCs, mostly from graft donor cells, sampled 60 days after TCRalphabeta/CD19-depleted stem cell transplant. The source of these receptors is a male patient between 2 and 10 years old who had a stem cell transplant for chronic granulomatous disease, so the T cells may come from the graft donor.

In this sample, this clonotype turned up many times. This chain links TRBV12-3 or TRBV12-4 with TRBJ2-1; D ambiguous. The CDR3 covers 16 residues. V lost 2 bases, J lost 4 bases, and 15 bases lay in between. CDR3 region: CASSLPKLIWYNEQFF. CDR3 in DNA: TGTGCCAGCAGTTTACCCAAGCTGATTTGGTACAATGAGCAGTTCTTC.

There are many counts of this clonotype. V gene TRBV28 combines with J gene TRBJ2-7, with 14 bases lining up with TRBD2. CDR3 size: 15 residues. V dropped 5 bases and J dropped 12; count of bases not matched to a gene: 12. Germline CDR1 is MDHEN and CDR2 is SYDVKM. CDR3 sequence (DNA): TGTGCCAGCAGTACTCCCGGGACTAGCGGGAGACGTTGGTACTTC. Its translation: CASSTPGTSGRRWYF.

About this clonotype itself: This clone may be a read error of a much larger clone one base away. The rearrangement joins TRBV7-7 to TRBJ2-5; no firm D call. CDR1 and CDR2 from the germline V gene are SSHAT and FNYEAQ (reference sequence). The V gene lost 2 bases and the J gene lost 9 bases, with 7 bases spanning the gap. The CDR3 has 11 residues. CDR3 protein: CASSLLEPQYF. In nucleotides, the CDR3 is TGTGCCAGCAGCTTATTGGAGCCCCAGTACTTC.

This clonotype has at least ten counts. V usage is TRBV6-4 and J usage is TRBJ2-3, with D perhaps TRBD2 (6 bases). This CDR3 has 14 amino acids. Germline V gives CDR1 MRHNA, CDR2 SNTAGT. Trimming removed 2 bases at V and 0 bases at J, with 6 bases between. CDR3 sequence reads: CASSDGTSTDTQYF. Written as DNA, the CDR3 is TGTGCCAGCAGTGACGGGACTAGCACAGATACGCAGTATTTT.

The chain recombines TRBV6-1 with TRBJ1-6, with D perhaps TRBD1 (5 bases). CDR1 is MNHNS, CDR2 SASEGT, per germline. V was trimmed by 6 bases and J by 7 bases, leaving 19 bases between them. The CDR3 is 16 amino acids. The CDR3 bases are TGTGCCAGCAGCAGTTACGCGGGCAGGACAAATTCACCCCTCCACTTT. Translation gives CASSSYAGRTNSPLHF.

This clonotype was picked up a small number of times. J is TRBJ1-1 and V is TRBV2, with a weak D call TRBD1 (6 bases). This CDR3 contains 14 residues. Germline V gives CDR1 SNHLY, CDR2 FYNNEI. V lost 4 bases and J 5 bases, leaving 14 bases between the germline ends. This CDR3 reads CASSVEQGGTEAFF. In DNA, the CDR3 is TGTGCCAGCAGTGTAGAACAGGGTGGGACTGAAGCTTTCTTT.

This chain uses TRBV7-6 with TRBJ2-5; the D is unclear. CDR1 SGHVS and CDR2 FNYEAQ come from the germline V gene. CDR3 length: 15 residues. V was pared by 1 base and J by 1 base, with 10 bases between. The chain's CDR3 is CASSLVAHPQETQYF. In DNA, the CDR3 is TGTGCCAGCAGCTTAGTAGCCCATCCCCAAGAGACCCAGTACTTC.

Ten or more counts support this clonotype. The rearrangement joins TRBV5-5 to TRBJ2-1; 8 bases align to TRBD1. Trimming cost V 4 bases and J 0 bases; bases outside gene matches: 3. The CDR3 is 15 residues long. Germline V gene lookup returns CDR1 SGHKS and CDR2 YYEKEE (reference sequence). The DNA of the CDR3 is TGTGCCAGCAGCGTGGACAGGGTCTCCTACAATGAGCAGTTCTTC. Amino acid sequence: CASSVDRVSYNEQFF. The variable domain in full, with the rest retrieved from reference TRBV5-5 and TRBJ2-1, is DAGVTQSPTHLIKTRGQQVTLRCSPISGHKSVSWYQQVLGQGPQFIFQYYEKEERGRGNFPDRFSARQFPNYSSELNVNALLLGDSALYLCASSVDRVSYNEQFFGPGTRLTVL.

This clonotype has just a few counts. The chain has TRBV19 and TRBJ2-7; the match to TRBD1 covers 9 bases. CDR1 and CDR2 from the germline V gene are LNHDA and SQIVND (reference sequence). The J segment lost 3 bases and the V segment lost 6 bases, leaving 6 bases of the junction unmatched. The CDR3 runs to 14 residues. The DNA for the CDR3 is TGTGCCAGTAGCCATAAGGGACAGGGCTACGAGCAGTACTTC. Protein: CASSHKGQGYEQYF.

This clonotype occurred many times. The chain combines TRBV4-3 with TRBJ2-1; D ambiguous. CDR3 length equals 17 residues. Germline loops: CDR1 LGHNA, CDR2 YSLEER. Trimming cost V 0 bases and J 5 bases, with 17 bases left between them. This CDR3 is CASSQDISARVNNEQFF. Here the CDR3 DNA reads TGCGCCAGCAGCCAAGATATCTCTGCCCGAGTTAACAATGAGCAGTTCTTC.

This clonotype has a handful of counts. This chain connects TRBV20-1 to TRBJ2-1; possible D gene TRBD2, 6 bases. V lost 1 base and J lost 7, with 23 bases in between. This CDR3 is 17 amino acids long. Germline V CDR1 and CDR2: DFQATT, SNEGSKA (reference sequence). This chain's CDR3 is CSARGGTRGINGNEQFF. The CDR3 DNA follows: TGCAGTGCTAGAGGGGGGACCCGGGGGATTAACGGTAATGAGCAGTTCTTC.

The sample holds many counts of this clonotype. This sequence joins TRBV4-2 and TRBJ2-7, with D unresolved. With 0 bases removed from V and 5 bases from J, the gap between germline ends came to 5 bases. The CDR3 runs to 12 residues. Germline CDR1 LGHNA, CDR2 YNFKEQ. CDR3 protein: CASSQDIHEQYF. In DNA form, the CDR3 reads TGTGCCAGCAGCCAAGATATCCACGAGCAGTACTTC.

This chain joins TRBV7-2 and TRBJ1-1, with a weak D call TRBD1 (5 bases). V was shortened by 5 bases and J by 4 bases, with 17 bases between the two germline ends. The CDR3 contains 15 residues. Germline CDR1 is SGHTA and CDR2 is FQGNSA. CDR3 in DNA: TGTGCCAGCAGCATCTCGACAGCGAGGAGCACTGAAGCTTTCTTT. This encodes CASSISTARSTEAFF.

The chain joins TRBV20-1 to TRBJ2-4, with 12 bases aligning to TRBD2. Germline CDR1 and CDR2: DFQATT and SNEGSKA (reference sequence). This CDR3 is built from 17 residues. CDR3 loop: CSFLTSGRALAKNIQYF. CDR3 nucleotide sequence: TGCAGCTTCCTGACTAGCGGGAGAGCTCTAGCCAAAAACATTCAGTACTTC.

This clonotype was recorded a few times. The rearrangement uses TRBV7-6 and TRBJ2-3; D remains ambiguous. The CDR3 is 15 residues long. From germline, CDR1 is SGHVS and CDR2 FNYEAQ. V was pared by 2 bases and J by 4 bases, with 13 bases between. The CDR3 loop is CASSLRPTSADTQYF. The CDR3 bases are TGTGCCAGCAGCTTAAGGCCCACATCAGCAGATACGCAGTATTTT.

This clonotype showed up many times. The chain joins TRBV27 to TRBJ2-3; D perhaps matches TRBD2 (5 bases). Trimming left V 2 bases short and J 5 bases short, with 8 bases between. The V gene's germline CDR1 is MNHEY and CDR2 SMNVEV (reference sequence). This CDR3 comprises 13 residues. DNA for the CDR3: TGTGCCAGCAGTTTACGGGGAATAGATACGCAGTATTTT. Translated, it gives CASSLRGIDTQYF.

This clonotype was seen at least ten times. The CDR3 loop is CSATPPGGSSYEQYF. The CDR3 bases are TGCAGTGCTACCCCCCCGGGCGGGAGCTCCTACGAGCAGTACTTC. The chain carries TRBV20-1 and TRBJ2-7; 7 nucleotides align to TRBD2. CDR1 and CDR2 from the germline V gene are DFQATT and SNEGSKA (reference sequence). J gave up 0 bases and V 4 bases, and 9 bases lay outside the gene matches. The CDR3 loop spans 15 amino acids.

CDR3 region: CASTWSGGRSRGEQYF. The CDR3 DNA follows: TGTGCCAGCACCTGGAGCGGGGGACGGAGTCGGGGCGAGCAGTACTTC. This chain connects TRBV5-5 to TRBJ2-7; 8 bases fit TRBD2. This CDR3 region has 16 residues. Per the germline V gene, CDR1 is SGHKS and CDR2 is YYEKEE (reference sequence). The V gene end was trimmed by 6 bases and the J gene end by 6 bases; junction bases not matched to a gene: 17. The full variable domain, completed using reference TRBV5-5 and TRBJ2-7, is DAGVTQSPTHLIKTRGQQVTLRCSPISGHKSVSWYQQVLGQGPQFIFQYYEKEERGRGNFPDRFSARQFPNYSSELNVNALLLGDSALYLCASTWSGGRSRGEQYFGPGTRLTVT.

In the case of this clonotype: A much larger clone differs by one base, so this may be a read error. The V call is TRBV6-2 or TRBV6-3, the J call TRBJ2-7; tentatively, D is TRBD2 (6 bases). The germline V and J ends were trimmed by 3 bases and 8 bases, with 17 bases remaining between them. The CDR3 totals 14 residues. CDR1 and CDR2 from the germline V gene are MNHEY and SVGEGT. The CDR3 coding sequence is TGTGCCAGCAGTTATGAAACTAGCAGTTACAAGCAGTACTTC. This encodes CASSYETSSYKQYF.

This clonotype has only one observation. The chain is built from TRBV7-6 and TRBJ2-1, with D perhaps matching TRBD2 (5 bases). V gave up 5 bases and J gave up 9 bases, with 11 bases separating them. Germline lookup yields CDR1 SGHVS and CDR2 FNYEAQ. This CDR3 has 12 residues. The DNA for the CDR3 is TGTGCCAGCAGCGGACTCGTCAGTGAGCAGTTCTTC. This gives the protein CASSGLVSEQFF.

This clonotype was counted at least ten times. The chain has TRBV29-1 and TRBJ1-3; D is unresolved. Germline lookup yields CDR1 SQVTM and CDR2 ANQGSEA. The CDR3 sequence is 11 residues long. Trimming shortened V by 7 bases and J by 4 bases, and 8 bases separated the two germline ends. This CDR3 reads CSAYGGNTIYF. CDR3 bases: TGCAGCGCCTATGGGGGAAACACCATATATTTT.

The V call is TRBV6-5, the J call TRBJ1-1; D remains ambiguous. Germline V gene data show CDR1 as MNHEY and CDR2 as SVGAGI. With 0 bases removed from V and 5 bases from J, the gap between germline ends came to 13 bases. This CDR3 has 15 amino acids. In nucleotides, the CDR3 is TGTGCCAGCAGTTACTCTCAGATTCTGGGGACTGAAGCTTTCTTT. Amino acids: CASSYSQILGTEAFF.

This clonotype was detected many times. This sequence joins TRBV21-1 and TRBJ2-1; TRBD1, the table's D call, was not compared with the DNA. TRBV21-1 is a pseudogene. This CDR3 has 16 residues. This CDR3 reads CASSNVRDSLVNEQFF. The CDR3 DNA is TGTGCCAGCAGCAACGTCCGGGACAGTCTTGTTAATGAGCAGTTCTTC.

This clonotype came up many times. J is TRBJ2-2 and V is TRBV18, with D maybe TRBD2 (5 bases). The germline V and J ends were trimmed by 0 bases and 0 bases, with 14 bases remaining between them. The CDR3 loop spans 18 amino acids. Looked up from germline, CDR1 is KGHSH and CDR2 is LQKENI. The CDR3 DNA sequence: TGTGCCAGCTCACCACCGTCTAGCTCAACCTCGAACACCGGGGAGCTGTTTTTT. Translated: CASSPPSSSTSNTGELFF. The complete variable domain, with remaining parts taken from reference TRBV18 and TRBJ2-2, reads NAGVMQNPRHLVRRRGQEARLRCSPMKGHSHVYWYRQLPEEGLKFMVYLQKENIIDESGMPKERFSAEFPKEGPSILRIQQVVRGDSAAYFCASSPPSSSTSNTGELFFGEGSRLTVL.

In this sample, this clonotype turned up many times. The chain uses TRBV29-1 and TRBJ2-2; TRBD1 or TRBD2 may be the D gene (6 bases each). Germline assignment: CDR1 SQVTM and CDR2 ANQGSEA. Trimming left V 8 bases short and J 7 bases short, with 14 bases between. The CDR3 is 12 residues long. CDR3 in DNA: TGCAGCTACTACGGGGGCCGCGGGGAGCTGTTTTTT. Translated: CSYYGGRGELFF.

On this clonotype: A read error may account for a junction end that differs from germline. The genes are TRBV3-1 and TRBJ2-5; D not resolved. Germline V lookup: CDR1 LGHDT, CDR2 YNNKEL (reference sequence). The CDR3 is 15 amino acids. For the CDR3, the DNA is TGTGCCTGCAGCGCGTACCGCGGCAGACAAGAGACCCAGTACTTC. Translating it yields CACSAYRGRQETQYF.

This rearrangement joins TRBV20-1 to TRBJ2-1; a possible D gene is TRBD2 (6 bases). Trimming took off 6 bases at V and 7 bases at J, with 16 bases between the two ends. The CDR3 consists of 13 residues. Germline CDR1 and CDR2: DFQATT and SNEGSKA (reference sequence). CDR3 protein: CSAEGSDMNEQFF. The CDR3 DNA sequence: TGCAGTGCGGAGGGTAGTGATATGAATGAGCAGTTCTTC.

V is TRBV5-1 and J is TRBJ2-5; 7 bases map to TRBD1. J lost 1 base, V lost 0 bases, and 6 bases had no gene match. This CDR3 spans 16 amino acids. CDR1 is SGHRS, CDR2 YFSETQ, per germline. CDR3 region: CASSLATGASQETQYF. The CDR3, as DNA: TGCGCCAGCAGCTTGGCCACAGGGGCGTCCCAAGAGACCCAGTACTTC. Combining the CDR3 with reference TRBV5-1 and TRBJ2-5 gives the whole variable domain KAGVTQTPRYLIKTRGQQVTLSCSPISGHRSVSWYQQTPGQGLQFLFEYFSETQRNKGNFPGRFSGRQFSNSRSEMNVSTLELGDSALYLCASSLATGASQETQYFGPGTRLLVL.

The sample holds a few counts of this clonotype. V gene TRBV30 combines with J gene TRBJ2-7; 8 bases agree with TRBD1. Germline V gene sequence: CDR1 GTSNPN, CDR2 SVGIG (reference sequence). V was pared by 5 bases and J by 6 bases, with 9 bases of the junction left unmatched. The CDR3 totals 13 residues. The CDR3 protein is CAWARQGLGEQYF. The CDR3 DNA follows: TGTGCCTGGGCCCGACAGGGGTTGGGCGAGCAGTACTTC.

This clonotype came up many times. This rearrangement joins TRBV29-1 to TRBJ2-6; TRBD1 matches 8 bases. V gave up 7 bases and J gave up 0 bases; unmatched junction bases: 8. CDR1 is SQVTM, CDR2 ANQGSEA, per germline. The CDR3 loop spans 16 amino acids. The CDR3 spells CSGGDRSPSGANVLTF. The CDR3 DNA reads TGCAGCGGGGGGGACAGGTCTCCCTCTGGGGCCAACGTCCTGACTTTC.